This paragraph covers one T cell receptor beta chain sequence. Its antigen is unidentified. The data belong to a study of T cell responses to AZD1222 COVID-19 vaccine. Study-level points and caveats: Spike-wide vaccine-associated CD4 TCRs dominated at 160-218 and 743-854. Females made up more of the donors, who were largely white British, and clonal diversity may have come out too low.

Assay: immunoSEQ multiplex PCR; the TCRdb copy retains only in-frame clones and omits some. The table includes 50,000 to 65,000 clones, roughly four fifths detected once. V was pared by 4 bases and J by 6 bases, with 6 bases of the junction left unmatched. From germline, CDR1 is LGHDT and CDR2 YNNKEL (reference sequence). This CDR3 has 13 amino acids. Here the sequenced sample was peripheral blood, taken 28 days after the second AZD1222 dose. This TCR derives from an adult who received the AZD1222 COVID-19 vaccine. The rearrangement links TRBV3-1 (or the pseudogene TRBV3-2) to TRBJ2-7; 7 nucleotides match TRBD2. In DNA form, the CDR3 reads TGTGCCAGCAGCCCCGGGACTATCACCGAGCAGTACTTC. Encoded protein: CASSPGTITEQYF.